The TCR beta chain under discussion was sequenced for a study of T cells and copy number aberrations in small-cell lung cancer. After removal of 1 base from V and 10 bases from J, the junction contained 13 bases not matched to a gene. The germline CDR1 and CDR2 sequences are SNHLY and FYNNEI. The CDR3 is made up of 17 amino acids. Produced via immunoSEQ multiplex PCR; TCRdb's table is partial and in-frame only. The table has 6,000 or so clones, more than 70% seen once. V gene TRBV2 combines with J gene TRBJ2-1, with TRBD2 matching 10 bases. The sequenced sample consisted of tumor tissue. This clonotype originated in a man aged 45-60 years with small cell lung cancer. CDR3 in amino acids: CASSEGRASGGPGEQFF. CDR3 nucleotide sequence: TGTGCCAGCAGTGAAGGGAGGGCTAGCGGGGGCCCGGGGGAGCAGTTCTTC.